The source of this T cell receptor (beta chain) is a study of blood T cell repertoires in COVID-19. There are 15 residues in the CDR3. Germline loops: CDR1 SGHNT, CDR2 YENEEA. Trimming took off 1 base at V and 2 bases at J, with 12 bases between the two ends. TCRdb's table, derived via immunoSEQ multiplex PCR, lists solely in-frame clones and lacks some. The sample has 250,000 to 350,000 clones, around 90% seen once. The specimen was PBMCs or T cells enriched from blood (not recorded which). The sequence was obtained from a woman aged 25 to 39 who had recovered from COVID-19. This rearrangement joins TRBV11-3 to TRBJ2-7; weak D call: TRBD2 (5 bases). The DNA for the CDR3 is TGTGCCAGCAGCTTAGCCGCGGGCCTGGCCTACGAGCAGTACTTC. Its translation: CASSLAAGLAYEQYF.